The entry below describes one T cell receptor (beta chain). Its antigen target is currently unknown. Qualities for individual bases were not recorded, and no much larger clone is one base off. Donors were healthy HIV-negative adults with no recently reported acute infections or vaccinations. All donors were Caucasian adults living in Nashville, Tennessee, USA. CD4+ T cells were enriched by magnetic negative selection; naive cells were then positively selected on CD45RA, and the negative fraction formed the memory subset. After blood collection by leukapheresis, PBMCs were isolated using Ficoll-Histopaque density gradient centrifugation and then cryopreserved in the vapor phase of liquid nitrogen. Purity and quantity of every magnetically sorted T cell population were checked by analytical flow cytometry. Genomic DNA was isolated from every sorted fraction and measured by UV absorbance on a Nanodrop 2000c.

Germline trimming: 3 bases from V, 3 bases from J; junction bases outside gene matches: 7. The germline V gene sets CDR1 to KGHSH and CDR2 to LQKENI. The CDR3 contains 15 residues, cysteine and phenylalanine counted. Only the CDR3 region is kept as DNA, spanning 45 bases read in frame from base 1. TCR CDR3 regions were amplified from genomic DNA by multiplex PCR using the deep immunoSEQ assay. Genomic DNA extracted from each cell subset was distributed evenly over all wells of several immunoSEQ 96-well plates, and each plate served as one replicate. Each replicate PCR for sorted subsets received 150 to 250 ng genomic DNA, equal to roughly 29,000 T cell genomes. Purified libraries were quantified with a Qubit 3.0 fluorometer, sized on a Bioanalyzer 2100, and re-quantified with the KAPA Library Quantification kit. A separate single-read 150-cycle Illumina NextSeq 550 flow cell was used to sequence each immunoSEQ 96-well plate. In the original analysis: The immunoSEQ output contained only junctional sequences without quality scores, so filtering could not match that applied to full-length reads. Sequences were annotated with PyIR, a Python wrapper for IgBLAST v1.9, using IMGT germline references to assign V/J genes and CDR3. Reads with weak V/J assignments (E-value above 1e-6), missing CDR3, stop codons, out-of-frame junctions, or ambiguous translated residues were removed. V3J clonotypes were defined as sequences sharing the same inferred V gene, J gene, and CDR3 amino acid sequence. The percentage overlap between two repertoires was calculated by dividing the number of shared unique clonotypes by the size of the smaller repertoire. Repertoire richness was assessed with RTK rarefaction, the Chao1 estimator, and Recon v2.1 estimates of unobserved clonotypes. For all TCRbeta clonotypes obtained by the gDNA method from four donors, generation probabilities were computed with OLGA. TCRdb limited this immuneACCESS table to in-frame rearrangements with V and J called. A share of clones is missing; checked studies link under half to unresolved V genes, and the rest is unexplained. The V and J calls and the clone size are those of that table, but D and trimming were determined from the DNA. The sample table shows approximately 2.5 million clones, and approximately 94% are seen once. Under 0.15% of the sample belongs to the ten largest clones.

The data originate from a study of shared clonotypes between healthy human individuals (dated by TCRdb to 2019 to 2021). About the investigation overall: Two women and a few men aged 18 to 49 years were included in the cohort. Per donor, three plates each were used for CD4 naive and CD4 memory, two for CD8 naive, and one for CD8 memory. Between about 0.8 and 9.5 billion PBMCs per donor were obtained by leukapheresis. To increase sequencing depth and limit assay-specific biases, TCR repertoire library preparation and sequencing were carried out by different laboratories using diverse techniques. Blood TCR repertoires of four to six healthy adults were deeply sequenced to estimate repertoire size and the extent of clonotype sharing between individuals. Points the paper makes about the study in general: Only blood was sampled, and tissue TCR repertoires likely differ from those in blood. The small number of donors limited the genetic and exposure-history diversity represented. Rarefaction of sorted-subset datasets indicated incomplete sequencing despite the large sequencing depth. About 4.5% of naive CD4, approximately 3.7% of naive CD8, 2% to 2.5% of memory CD4, and around 0.42% of memory CD8 clonotypes were shared across several donors. Compared with non-shared clonotypes, clonotypes shared by all four sorted-subset donors had higher generation probabilities. Estimated clonotype richness was generally larger for naive than for memory subsets. Pairwise subsampling led to the expectation that sequencing depth would affect the degree of clonotype sharing among donors.

The V and J genes are TRBV18 and TRBJ2-5; 7 junctional bases match TRBD2. Source material: naive CD4+ T cells sorted from blood. The label giving this sample's cell subset or site can be read as: CD45RA+ positively selected. The TCR originated in a man younger than 35 in good health. This receptor has the CDR3 CASSPWRGREETQYF. DNA sequence: TGTGCCAGCTCACCGTGGCGGGGGAGGGAAGAGACCCAGTACTTC.